This record looks at one T cell receptor beta chain sequence and its context. Researchers ran the assay at a deep level. Only in-frame clones appear in the TCRdb table, and some are missing; sequencing was by immunoSEQ multiplex PCR. The sample consists of fewer than 550,000 clones, around 79% of them appearing once. The data stem from a study of shared clonotypes between healthy human individuals. Turning to the study itself: Samples came from two female and a few male donors aged 18 to 49.

Sequences were obtained from PBMCs. The TCR originated in a woman aged 40 to 50 in good health. Some clones in this sample may be carry-over from other donors' samples.

CDR3 protein: CATSAGVKNIQYF. The CDR3 DNA is TGTGCCACCAGTGCGGGTGTCAAAAACATTCAGTACTTC. J is TRBJ2-4 and V is TRBV15; possible D gene TRBD2, 5 bases. V lost 6 bases and J lost 3, with 9 bases in between. The CDR3 runs 13 residues. Germline V gene sequence: CDR1 LNHNV, CDR2 YYDKDF (reference sequence).